This T cell receptor beta chain is drawn from a study of Tregs in tolerant kidney transplant recipients. Study-wide results and limits: Biological reproducibility was not directly addressed, but technical replication error appeared minimal. The most relevant donor-specific Treg TCRbeta repertoire apparently came from expansion with activated donor B cells.

The nonmyeloablative bone marrow transplants came from related graft donors, with transient mixed chimerism. Unstimulated Tregs (CD4+CD25+CD127-) and CD4+CD25- non-Tregs were sorted from PBMCs. As to this clone: The target antigen is unknown.

TCRdb's table, derived via immunoSEQ multiplex PCR, lists solely in-frame clones and lacks some. The top ten hold approximately 3.9% of the sample, which has about 64,000 clones, more than 75% seen once. The CDR3 runs 11 residues. Germline lookup yields CDR1 MNHNS and CDR2 SASEGT. Trimming took 3 bases from V and 4 from J, leaving 3 bases between them. The chain combines TRBV6-1 with TRBJ2-5; D remains unclear. The sequence came from a human patient who received a combined kidney and bone marrow transplant. Some T cells may be provided by the graft donor. Sequencing used CD4+ T cells from blood (PBMCs), obtained 6 months after the transplant. The DNA for the CDR3 is TGTGCCAGCAGTGACGTAGAGACCCAGTACTTC. Its translation is CASSDVETQYF.